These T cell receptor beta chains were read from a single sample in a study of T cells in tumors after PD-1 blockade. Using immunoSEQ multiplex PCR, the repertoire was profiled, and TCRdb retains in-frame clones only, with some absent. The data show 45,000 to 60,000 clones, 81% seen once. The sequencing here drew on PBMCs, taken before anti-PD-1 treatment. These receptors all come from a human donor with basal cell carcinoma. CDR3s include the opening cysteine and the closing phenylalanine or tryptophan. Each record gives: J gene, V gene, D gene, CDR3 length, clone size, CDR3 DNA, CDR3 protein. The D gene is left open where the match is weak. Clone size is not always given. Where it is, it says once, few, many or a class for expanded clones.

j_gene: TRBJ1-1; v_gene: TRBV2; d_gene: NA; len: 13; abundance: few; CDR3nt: TGTGCCAGCAGTGCAAACGGGGGCACTGAAGCTTTCTTT; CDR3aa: CASSANGGTEAFF
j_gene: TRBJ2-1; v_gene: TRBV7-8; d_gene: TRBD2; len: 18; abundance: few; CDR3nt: TGTGCCAGCAGCGTTAACCCGGGACTAGCGGGCGTATACAATGAGCAGTTCTTC; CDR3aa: CASSVNPGLAGVYNEQFF
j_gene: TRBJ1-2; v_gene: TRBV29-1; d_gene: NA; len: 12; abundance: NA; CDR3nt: TGCAGCGCTTCGGGACTCCGGAATGGCTACACCTTC; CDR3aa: CSASGLRNGYTF
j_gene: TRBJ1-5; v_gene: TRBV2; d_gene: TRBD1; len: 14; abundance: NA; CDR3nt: TGTGCCAGCAGTCGGACAGGGGCGGGTCAGCCCCAGCATTTT; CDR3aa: CASSRTGAGQPQHF
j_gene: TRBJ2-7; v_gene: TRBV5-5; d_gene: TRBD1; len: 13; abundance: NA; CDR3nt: TGTGCCAGCAGCCGGACAGGGGTCTACGAGCAGTACTTC; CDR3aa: CASSRTGVYEQYF
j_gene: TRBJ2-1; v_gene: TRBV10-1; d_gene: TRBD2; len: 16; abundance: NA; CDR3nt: TGCGCCAGCAGTGAGTCGCGGACTAGCGGGGGCAATGAGCAGTTCTTC; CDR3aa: CASSESRTSGGNEQFF
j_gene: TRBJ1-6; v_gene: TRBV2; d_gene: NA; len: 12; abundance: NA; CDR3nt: TGTGCCAGCGGGACCTACAATTCACCCCTCCACTTT; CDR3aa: CASGTYNSPLHF
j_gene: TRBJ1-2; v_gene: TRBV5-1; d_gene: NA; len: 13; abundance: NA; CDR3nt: TGCGCCAGCAGCTTGGGCAGGGTGTATGGCTACACCTTC; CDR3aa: CASSLGRVYGYTF
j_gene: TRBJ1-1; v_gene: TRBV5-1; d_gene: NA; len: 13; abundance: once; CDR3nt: TGCGCCAGCAGCTTGAGCCGGAACACTGAAGCTTTCTTT; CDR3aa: CASSLSRNTEAFF
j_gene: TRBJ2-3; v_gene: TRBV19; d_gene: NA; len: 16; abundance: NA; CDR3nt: TGTGCCAGTAGTATGGCCTCACTAGCCACCACAGATACGCAGTATTTT; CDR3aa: CASSMASLATTDTQYF
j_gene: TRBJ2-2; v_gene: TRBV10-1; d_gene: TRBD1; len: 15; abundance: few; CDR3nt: TGCGCCAGCAGGGGGGGACAGGGGTGGACCGGGGAGCTGTTTTTT; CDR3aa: CASRGGQGWTGELFF
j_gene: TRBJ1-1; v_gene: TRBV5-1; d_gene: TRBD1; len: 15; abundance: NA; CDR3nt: TGCGCCAGCTCCGGGACAGGGAACCCCCACACTGAAGCTTTCTTT; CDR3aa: CASSGTGNPHTEAFF
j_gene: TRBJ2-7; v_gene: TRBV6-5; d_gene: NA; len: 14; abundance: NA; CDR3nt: TGTGCCAGCAGTTACTCAGCAGGGTATCTGGAGCAGTACTTC; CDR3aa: CASSYSAGYLEQYF
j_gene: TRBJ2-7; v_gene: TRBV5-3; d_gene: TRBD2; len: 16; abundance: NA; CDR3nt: TGTGCCAGAAGCTCGCGACTAGCGCCCATCTCTTACGAGCAGTACTTC; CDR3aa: CARSSRLAPISYEQYF
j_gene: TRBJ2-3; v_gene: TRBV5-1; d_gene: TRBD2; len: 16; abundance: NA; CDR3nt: TGCGCCAGCAGCTCAGGCGGGCGGGGGGGCACAGATACGCAGTATTTT; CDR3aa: CASSSGGRGGTDTQYF
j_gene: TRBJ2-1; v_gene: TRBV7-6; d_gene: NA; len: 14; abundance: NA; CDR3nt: TGTGCCAGCAGCTTAGTCAGCTTCAACAATGAGCAGTTCTTC; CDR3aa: CASSLVSFNNEQFF
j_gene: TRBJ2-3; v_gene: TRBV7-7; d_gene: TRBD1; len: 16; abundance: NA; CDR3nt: TGTGCTAGCAGCTTAGGGCCTGACAGGGGCACAGATACGCAGTATTTT; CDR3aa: CASSLGPDRGTDTQYF
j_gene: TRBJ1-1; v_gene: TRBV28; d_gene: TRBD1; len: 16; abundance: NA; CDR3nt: TGTGCCAGCAGGAATCCGGGACAGGGGTCGAACACTGAAGCTTTCTTT; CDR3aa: CASRNPGQGSNTEAFF
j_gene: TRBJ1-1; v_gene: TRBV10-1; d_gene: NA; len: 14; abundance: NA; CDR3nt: TGCGCCAGCAGTGCGGGCGCGGGGATCGCTGAAGCTTTCTTT; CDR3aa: CASSAGAGIAEAFF
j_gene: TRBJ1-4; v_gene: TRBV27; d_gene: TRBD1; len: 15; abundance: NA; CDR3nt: TGTGCCAGCAGTCTAAGGGGGCAGGGTAATGAAAAACTGTTTTTT; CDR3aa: CASSLRGQGNEKLFF
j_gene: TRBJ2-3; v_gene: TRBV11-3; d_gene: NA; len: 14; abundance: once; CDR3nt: TGTGCCAGCAGCCCCCCTTTTAGTACAGATACGCAGTATTTT; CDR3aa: CASSPPFSTDTQYF
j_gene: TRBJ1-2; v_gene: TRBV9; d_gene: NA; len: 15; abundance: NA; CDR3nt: TGTGCCAGCAGCCCAAGGACAGACTCTAACTATGGCTACACCTTC; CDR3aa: CASSPRTDSNYGYTF
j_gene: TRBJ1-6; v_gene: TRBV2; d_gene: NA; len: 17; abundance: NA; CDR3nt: TGTGCCAGCAGTGAACGGGCGTGGCAGATTTATAATTCACCCCTCCACTTT; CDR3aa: CASSERAWQIYNSPLHF
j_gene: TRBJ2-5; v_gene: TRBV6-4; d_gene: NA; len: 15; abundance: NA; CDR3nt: TGTGCCAGCAGTGAGGTGGCGGGGCACCAAGAGACCCAGTACTTC; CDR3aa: CASSEVAGHQETQYF
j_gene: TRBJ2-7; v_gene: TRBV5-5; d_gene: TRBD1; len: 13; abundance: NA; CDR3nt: TGTGCCAGCAGCCCCGACAGGGTTGGCGAGCAGTACTTC; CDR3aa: CASSPDRVGEQYF
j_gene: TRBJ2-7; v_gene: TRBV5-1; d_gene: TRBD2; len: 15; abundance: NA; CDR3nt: TGCGCCAGCAGCTCAGGGGATAGCGGGGGTTACGAGCAGTACTTC; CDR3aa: CASSSGDSGGYEQYF
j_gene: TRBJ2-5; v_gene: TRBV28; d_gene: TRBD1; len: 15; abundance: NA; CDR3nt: TGTGCCAGCATCAGGGGACAGGGAATCCAAGAGACCCAGTACTTC; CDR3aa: CASIRGQGIQETQYF
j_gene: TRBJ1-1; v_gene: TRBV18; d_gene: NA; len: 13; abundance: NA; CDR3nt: TGTGCCAGCTCACCAGCACAGAACACTGAAGCTTTCTTT; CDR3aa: CASSPAQNTEAFF
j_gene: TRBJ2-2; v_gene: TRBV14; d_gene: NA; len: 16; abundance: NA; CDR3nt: TGTGCCAGCAGCCAAGCTACGACCAGAAACACCGGGGAGCTGTTTTTT; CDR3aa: CASSQATTRNTGELFF
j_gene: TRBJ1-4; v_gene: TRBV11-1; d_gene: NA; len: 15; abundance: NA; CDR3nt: TGTGCCAGCAGCTTAGCACCGGGATTAGGGGAAAAACTGTTTTTT; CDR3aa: CASSLAPGLGEKLFF
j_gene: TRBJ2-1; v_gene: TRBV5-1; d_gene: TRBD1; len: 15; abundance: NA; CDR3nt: TGCGCCAGCAGCGTCGGGACAGGGAAGACCGATGAGCAGTTCTTC; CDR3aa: CASSVGTGKTDEQFF
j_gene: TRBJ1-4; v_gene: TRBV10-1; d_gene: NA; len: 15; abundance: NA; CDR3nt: TGCGCCAGCAGTGAGTCCACAGGAACTAATGAAAAACTGTTTTTT; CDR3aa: CASSESTGTNEKLFF
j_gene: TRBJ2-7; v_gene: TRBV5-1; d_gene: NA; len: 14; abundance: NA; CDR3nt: TGCGCCAGCAGCCCTTGGACGGACTCCTACGAGCAGTACTTC; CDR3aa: CASSPWTDSYEQYF
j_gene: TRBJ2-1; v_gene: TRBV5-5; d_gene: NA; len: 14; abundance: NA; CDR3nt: TGTGCCAGCACCACGGATTGGGCGGACAATGAGCAGTTCTTC; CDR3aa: CASTTDWADNEQFF
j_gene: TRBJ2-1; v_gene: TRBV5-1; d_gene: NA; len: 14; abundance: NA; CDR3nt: TGCGCCAGCAGCTCGGTCACACCTTACAATGAGCAGTTCTTC; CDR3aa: CASSSVTPYNEQFF
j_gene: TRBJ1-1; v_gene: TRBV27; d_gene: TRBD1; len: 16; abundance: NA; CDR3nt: TGTGCCAGCAGTTTCCGGGACAGGGGCGTGCGCACTGAAGCTTTCTTT; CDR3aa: CASSFRDRGVRTEAFF
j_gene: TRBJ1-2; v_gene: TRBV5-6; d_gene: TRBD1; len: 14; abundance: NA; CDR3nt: TGTGCCAGCAGCTTGGCCCAACAGGGGTATGGCTACACCTTC; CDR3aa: CASSLAQQGYGYTF